This T cell receptor beta chain was observed in a study of molecular identifiers for immune sequencing clone quantification. Comments on this clonotype: Its antigen remains unknown.

CDR1 SEHNR and CDR2 FQNEAQ come from the germline V gene (reference sequence). Losses at the gene ends were 5 bases for V and 9 bases for J; bases not matched to a gene: 13. This CDR3 contains 16 residues. TCRdb analysed the PCR reads with MiXCR anew, one entry per CDR3 protein. In the table there are about 320,000 distinct CDR3 sequences, about a quarter of which are singletons. The study, taken as a whole, reports: Highly expanded clone sizes could be underestimated by identical TCR molecules sharing a barcode.

Sequenced input: naive CD8+ T cells from blood, with Jurkat cell RNA spiked in. Stated subset: FACS-sorted CD8+CD4-CCR7+CD45RA+ naive T cells. This TCR came from a human donor in good health. Some libraries in this study had Jurkat cell RNA spiked in. The chain combines TRBV7-9 with TRBJ2-1, with 10 nucleotides matching TRBD1. As DNA, the CDR3 is TGTGCCAGCAGCCCGCTACCGGGACAGGGGAATGGTGAGCAGTTCTTC. Amino acids: CASSPLPGQGNGEQFF.